This TCR beta chain was found in a study of cytomegalovirus exposure and HLA in healthy donors. The primer mix had 60 Vbeta and 13 Jbeta primers. Libraries were prepared by immunoSEQ multiplex PCR; TCRdb keeps only in-frame clonotypes and omits some of them. The sample includes 250,000 or so clones, 80% to 95% of them seen just once. The CDR3 loop spans 17 amino acids. CDR1 and CDR2 (germline): PRHDT, FYEKMQ (reference sequence). Trimming at V came to 0 bases and at J to 2 bases, leaving 5 bases not matched to a gene. This clonotype originated in a girl aged 2 to 9 in good health and CMV-seronegative. The chain links TRBV13 to TRBJ1-5, with 9 positions matching TRBD1. The specimen sequenced was PBMCs. The chain's CDR3 is CASSLGATGGGNQPQHF. The CDR3, as DNA: TGTGCCAGCAGCTTAGGCGCTACAGGGGGCGGCAATCAGCCCCAGCATTTT.